The present TCR beta chain was sequenced within a study of vaccination and CD4 T cells after COVID-19. Study summary: Median draw time for post-COVID samples was 90 to 130 days post-diagnosis (range 35 to 161). The study, taken as a whole, reports: Convalescent patients saw a median roughly 90% of their reactive clones show up only after vaccination. No early post-infection timepoints were studied, and convalescent patients studied were relatively few.

The CDR3 is 12 residues long. V dropped 4 bases and J dropped 3 bases, with 9 bases sitting between them. The germline V gene encodes CDR1 SQVTM and CDR2 ANQGSEA. An Oncomine TCR Beta short-read assay was used to sequence the DNA from cultured CD4+ T cells. Genomic DNA from cultured CD4+ T cells was extracted. TCRdb redid the calling of the PCR reads with MiXCR, one entry per CDR3 protein. The sample comprises about 21,000 distinct CDR3 sequences, over 45% of which are singletons, and 9% to 10% rests with the top ten. Treatment meaning: approximately nine-day PBMC culture with coronavirus spike peptide pools or control peptides (ViraFEST assay). As to this clonotype: The antigen is not known.

This clonotype originated in a human donor who had recovered from COVID-19. This rearrangement joins TRBV29-1 to TRBJ1-2; D possibly corresponds to TRBD1 (5 bases). The sample consisted of CD4+ T cells from blood, cultured in vitro. Written as DNA, the CDR3 is TGCAGCGTTGTACAGGCTGACTATGGCTACACCTTC. This gives the protein CSVVQADYGYTF.